The clone carrying this TCR beta chain was recorded a few times. The target antigen is unknown. Gene labels here are mouse ones. The CDR3 end lies 4 residues beyond the end of the read and is filled in from the germline J gene. The data are from a study of CD8+ T cells in alopecia areata. Overall study context: Female C3H/HeJ recipients aged roughly 7-10 weeks got skin from C3H/HeJ graft donors aged about 6-12 months that had spontaneous alopecia.

RNA was isolated and reverse transcribed to cDNA, the sequencing template. Sequenced by immunoSEQ multiplex PCR; TCRdb stores in-frame clones only, minus some. The data show around 290,000 clones, none appearing only once, with 1.2% held by the ten largest. CD4, CD8alpha, NKG2D, NKG2ACE and other markers were used to sort pooled cutaneous lymph node cells. The study, taken as a whole, reports: For lesional scalp, especially alopecia totalis/universalis, clonality was higher than in normal scalp. Unlike in mice, where it was clearer, TCR sharing across patients was less clear, possibly HLA-related.

The V segment lost 2 bases and the J segment 0 bases; nucleotides outside the gene matches: 3. This CDR3 has 15 residues. Germline V gene data show CDR1 as LGHNA and CDR2 as YNLKQL (reference sequence). Material for sequencing was CD4+ T cells sorted from a lymph node. The TCR was taken from a C3H/HeJ mouse with alopecia areata. This strain has MHC haplotype H2-k. The genes are TRBV5 and TRBJ2-7; 8 positions match TRBD1. CDR3 bases read: TGTGCCAGCAGCCAAAGGGACAGGAGCTCCTAT. The encoded protein is CASSQRDRSSY. In full, the CDR3 reads CASSQRDRSSYEQYF.